Detailed here is one T cell receptor (beta chain). Its antigen is unidentified. This record comes from a study of OX40 agonist ivuxolimab in advanced cancers. Study information: Aged roughly 23 to 90 with a mean of approximately 57 years, they were under 85% male. Three patients, one with hepatocellular carcinoma and two with cutaneous melanoma, achieved partial responses. General study points: Average numbers of expanded clones were greater in CD8+ T cells than in CD4+.

Between the trimmed V and J ends, which lost 3 bases and 10 bases, there was a span of 10 bases. CDR1 and CDR2 (germline): MNHNS, SASEGT. The CDR3 has 12 residues. Sequencing was performed with immunoSEQ multiplex PCR; in TCRdb, only in-frame clones are kept and a portion is missing. Seen here are 20,000 to 25,000 clones, 81% observed once, and the top ten hold about a quarter. The sequencing here drew on CD4+ or CD8+ T cells sorted from blood, taken in a trial of the OX40 agonist ivuxolimab. The clonotype originates from an adult with an advanced solid tumor such as melanoma, head and neck, liver or kidney cancer. The rearrangement joins TRBV6-1 to TRBJ2-1; D may match TRBD1 or TRBD2 (6 bases each). The CDR3 is CASSEGGIEQFF. CDR3 coding DNA: TGTGCCAGCAGTGAGGGGGGCATCGAGCAGTTCTTC.